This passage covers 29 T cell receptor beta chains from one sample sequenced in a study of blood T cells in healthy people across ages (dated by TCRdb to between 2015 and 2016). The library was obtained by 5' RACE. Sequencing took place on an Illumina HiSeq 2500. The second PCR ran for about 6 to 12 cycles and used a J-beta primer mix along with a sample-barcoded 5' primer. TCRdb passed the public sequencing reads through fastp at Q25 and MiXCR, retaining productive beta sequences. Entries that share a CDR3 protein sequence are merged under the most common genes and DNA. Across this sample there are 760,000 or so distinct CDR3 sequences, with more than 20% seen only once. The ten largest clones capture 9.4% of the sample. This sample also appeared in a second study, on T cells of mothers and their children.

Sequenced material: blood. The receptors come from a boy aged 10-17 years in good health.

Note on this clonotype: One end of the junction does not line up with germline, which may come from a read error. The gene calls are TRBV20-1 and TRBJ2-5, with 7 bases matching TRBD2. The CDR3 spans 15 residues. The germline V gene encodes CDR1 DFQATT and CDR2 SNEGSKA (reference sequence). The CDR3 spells CSAPERGGGWETRYF. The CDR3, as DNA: TGCAGTGCCCCGGAGCGGGGTGGGGGTTGGGAGACCCGGTACTTC.

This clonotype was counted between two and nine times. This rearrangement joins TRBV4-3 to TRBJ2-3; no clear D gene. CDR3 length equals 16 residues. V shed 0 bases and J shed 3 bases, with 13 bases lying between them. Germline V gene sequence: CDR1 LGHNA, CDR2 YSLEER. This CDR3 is CASSQDAVGFTDTQYF. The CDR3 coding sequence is TGCGCCAGCAGCCAAGATGCGGTAGGGTTTACAGATACGCAGTATTTT.

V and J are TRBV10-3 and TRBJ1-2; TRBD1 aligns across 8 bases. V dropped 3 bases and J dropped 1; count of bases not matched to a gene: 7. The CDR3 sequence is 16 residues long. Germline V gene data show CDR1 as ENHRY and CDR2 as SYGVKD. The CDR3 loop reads CAISDQPGGGNYGYTF. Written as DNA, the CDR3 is TGTGCCATCAGTGACCAACCAGGGGGCGGTAACTATGGCTACACCTTC.

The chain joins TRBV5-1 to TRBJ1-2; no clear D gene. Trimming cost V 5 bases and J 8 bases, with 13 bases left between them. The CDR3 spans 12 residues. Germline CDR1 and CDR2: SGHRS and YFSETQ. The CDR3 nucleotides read TGCGCCAGCAGTAAGGGTACGGGCGGCTACACCTTC. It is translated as CASSKGTGGYTF.

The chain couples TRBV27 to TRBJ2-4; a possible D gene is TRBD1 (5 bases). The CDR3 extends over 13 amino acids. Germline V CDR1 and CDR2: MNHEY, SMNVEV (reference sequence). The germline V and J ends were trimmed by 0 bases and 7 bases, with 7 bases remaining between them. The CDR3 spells CASSLSRANIQYF. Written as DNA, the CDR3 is TGTGCCAGCAGTTTATCCAGGGCGAACATTCAGTACTTC.

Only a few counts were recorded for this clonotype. Here the CDR3 DNA reads TGTGCCAGCAGCCAAGATCTTCGGCAGGTTGGCGGGGAGCTGTTTTTT. This gives the protein CASSQDLRQVGGELFF. The gene calls are TRBV14 and TRBJ2-2; the D is unclear. Germline assignment: CDR1 SGHDN and CDR2 FVKESK. Trimming removed 0 bases from V and 7 bases from J, with 15 bases in between. The CDR3 consists of 16 residues.

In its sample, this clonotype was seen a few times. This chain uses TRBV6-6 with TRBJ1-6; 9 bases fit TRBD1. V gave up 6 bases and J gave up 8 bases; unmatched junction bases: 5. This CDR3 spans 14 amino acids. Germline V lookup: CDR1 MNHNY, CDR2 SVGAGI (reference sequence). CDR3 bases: TGTGCCAGCAGCCTCCGGACAGGGGATTCACCCCTCCACTTT. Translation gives CASSLRTGDSPLHF.

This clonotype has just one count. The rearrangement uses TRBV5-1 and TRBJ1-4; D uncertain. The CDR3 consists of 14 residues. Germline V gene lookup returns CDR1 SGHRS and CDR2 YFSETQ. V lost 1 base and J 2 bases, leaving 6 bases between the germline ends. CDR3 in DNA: TGCGCCAGCAGCTTGCCAGATACTAATGAAAAACTGTTTTTT. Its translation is CASSLPDTNEKLFF.

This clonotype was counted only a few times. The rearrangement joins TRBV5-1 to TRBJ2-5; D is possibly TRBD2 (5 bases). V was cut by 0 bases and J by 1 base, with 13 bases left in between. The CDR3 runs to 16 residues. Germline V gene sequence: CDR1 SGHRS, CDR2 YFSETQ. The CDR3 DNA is TGCGCCAGCAGCTTGGAGGTACGGGGAATCCAAGAGACCCAGTACTTC. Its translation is CASSLEVRGIQETQYF.

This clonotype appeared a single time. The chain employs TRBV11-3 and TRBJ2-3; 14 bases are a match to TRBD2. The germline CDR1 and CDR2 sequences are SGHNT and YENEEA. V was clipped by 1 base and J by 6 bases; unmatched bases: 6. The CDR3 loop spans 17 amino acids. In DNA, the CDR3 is TGTGCCAGCAGCTTAGCGGGACTAGCGGGAGTGTGGGATACGCAGTATTTT. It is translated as CASSLAGLAGVWDTQYF.

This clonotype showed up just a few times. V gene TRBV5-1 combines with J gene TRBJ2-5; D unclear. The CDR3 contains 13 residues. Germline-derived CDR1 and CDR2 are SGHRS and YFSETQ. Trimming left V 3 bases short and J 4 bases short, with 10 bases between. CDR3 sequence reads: CASSSDPAETQYF. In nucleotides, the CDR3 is TGCGCCAGCAGCTCCGACCCGGCAGAGACCCAGTACTTC.

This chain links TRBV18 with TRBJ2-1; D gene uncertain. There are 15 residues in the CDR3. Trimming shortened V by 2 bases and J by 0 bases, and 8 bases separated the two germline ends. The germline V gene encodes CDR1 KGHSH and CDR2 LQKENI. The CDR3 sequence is CASSPGRTSYNEQFF. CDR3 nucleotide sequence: TGTGCCAGCTCACCAGGCAGGACCTCCTACAATGAGCAGTTCTTC.

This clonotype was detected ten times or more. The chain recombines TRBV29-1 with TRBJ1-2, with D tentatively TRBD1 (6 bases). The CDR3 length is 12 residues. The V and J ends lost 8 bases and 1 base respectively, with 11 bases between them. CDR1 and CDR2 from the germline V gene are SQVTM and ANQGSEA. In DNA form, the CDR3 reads TGCAGCTCCTGGGACATTAACTATGGCTACACCTTC. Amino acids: CSSWDINYGYTF.

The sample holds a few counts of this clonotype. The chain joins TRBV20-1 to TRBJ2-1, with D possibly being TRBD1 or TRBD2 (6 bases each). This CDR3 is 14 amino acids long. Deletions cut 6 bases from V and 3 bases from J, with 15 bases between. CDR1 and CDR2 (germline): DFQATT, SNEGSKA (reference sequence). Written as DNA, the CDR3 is TGCAGTGCAGGGGGGACTCAATTCTACAATGAGCAGTTCTTC. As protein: CSAGGTQFYNEQFF.

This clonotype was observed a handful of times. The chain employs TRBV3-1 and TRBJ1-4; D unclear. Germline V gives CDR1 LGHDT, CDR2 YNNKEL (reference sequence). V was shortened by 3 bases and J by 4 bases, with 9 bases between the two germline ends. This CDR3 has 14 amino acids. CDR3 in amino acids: CASSQRMINEKLFF. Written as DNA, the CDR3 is TGTGCCAGCAGCCAGCGGATGATTAATGAAAAACTGTTTTTT. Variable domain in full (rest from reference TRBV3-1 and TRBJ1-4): DTAVSQTPKYLVTQMGNDKSIKCEQNLGHDTMYWYKQDSKKFLKIMFSYNNKELIINETVPNRFSPKSPDKAHLNLHINSLELGDSAVYFCASSQRMINEKLFFGSGTQLSVL.

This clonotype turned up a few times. For the CDR3, the DNA is TGCGCCAGCAGCCAAGGTCCCCGGCGGGGGCCTGGAAACGAGCAGTACTTC. The encoded protein is CASSQGPRRGPGNEQYF. The J gene is TRBJ2-7, the V gene TRBV4-1, with TRBD2 as a possible D gene (7 bases). V was pared by 1 base and J by 5 bases, with 21 bases between. Germline assignment: CDR1 MGHRA and CDR2 YSYEKL. The CDR3 extends over 17 amino acids.

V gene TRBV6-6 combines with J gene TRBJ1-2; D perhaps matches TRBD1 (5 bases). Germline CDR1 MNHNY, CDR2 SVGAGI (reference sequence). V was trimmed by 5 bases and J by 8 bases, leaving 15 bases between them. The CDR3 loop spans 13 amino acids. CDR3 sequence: CASSRTRDGGYTF. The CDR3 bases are TGTGCCAGCAGTCGGACACGGGACGGCGGCTACACCTTC.

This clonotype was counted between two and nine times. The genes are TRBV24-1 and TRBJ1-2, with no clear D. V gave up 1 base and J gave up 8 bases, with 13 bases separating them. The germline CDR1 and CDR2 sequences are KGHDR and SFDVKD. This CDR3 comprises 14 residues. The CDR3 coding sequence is TGTGCCACCAGTGATTTAGGCGGAGAGGAGGGCTACACCTTC. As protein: CATSDLGGEEGYTF.

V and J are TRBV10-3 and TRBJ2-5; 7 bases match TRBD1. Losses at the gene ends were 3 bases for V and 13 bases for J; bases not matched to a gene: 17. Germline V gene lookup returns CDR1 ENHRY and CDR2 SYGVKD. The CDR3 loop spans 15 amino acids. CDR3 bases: TGTGCCATCAGTGACGACGACAGGGCCGGCGACCGAAGGTACTTC. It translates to CAISDDDRAGDRRYF.

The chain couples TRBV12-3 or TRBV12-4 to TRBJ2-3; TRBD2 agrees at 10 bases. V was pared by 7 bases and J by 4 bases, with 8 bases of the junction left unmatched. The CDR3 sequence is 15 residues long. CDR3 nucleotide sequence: TGTGCCAGCACCCTGGGAGCGGGAGGGGCAGATACGCAGTATTTT. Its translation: CASTLGAGGADTQYF.

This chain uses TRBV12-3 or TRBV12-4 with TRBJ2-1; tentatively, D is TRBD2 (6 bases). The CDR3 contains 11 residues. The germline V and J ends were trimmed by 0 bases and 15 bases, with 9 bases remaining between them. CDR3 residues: CASSLATRPFF. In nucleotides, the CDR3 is TGTGCCAGCAGTTTAGCGACTAGGCCGTTCTTC.

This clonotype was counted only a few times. CDR3 loop: CSARIVGTDTQYF. The CDR3 DNA reads TGCAGTGCCCGGATTGTCGGCACAGATACGCAGTATTTT. The chain links TRBV20-1 to TRBJ2-3; no firm D call. The CDR3 is made up of 13 amino acids. Trimming removed 6 bases from V and 1 base from J, with 11 bases in between. Germline V gene data show CDR1 as DFQATT and CDR2 as SNEGSKA (reference sequence).

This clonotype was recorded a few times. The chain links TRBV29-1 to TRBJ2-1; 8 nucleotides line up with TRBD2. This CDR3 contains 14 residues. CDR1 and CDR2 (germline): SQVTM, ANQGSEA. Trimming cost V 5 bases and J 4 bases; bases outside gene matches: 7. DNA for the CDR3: TGCAGCGTTTGCGAGCGGGGGATTTACAATGAGCAGTTCTTC. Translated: CSVCERGIYNEQFF.

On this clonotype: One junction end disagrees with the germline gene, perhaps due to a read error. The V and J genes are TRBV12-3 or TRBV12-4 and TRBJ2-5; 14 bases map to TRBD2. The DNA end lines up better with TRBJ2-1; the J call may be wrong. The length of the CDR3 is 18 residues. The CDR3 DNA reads TGCGCCAGCAGCTCCGACCGACTAGCGGGAGGGCTAGGGAATGAGCAGTTCTTC. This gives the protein CASSSDRLAGGLGNEQFF.

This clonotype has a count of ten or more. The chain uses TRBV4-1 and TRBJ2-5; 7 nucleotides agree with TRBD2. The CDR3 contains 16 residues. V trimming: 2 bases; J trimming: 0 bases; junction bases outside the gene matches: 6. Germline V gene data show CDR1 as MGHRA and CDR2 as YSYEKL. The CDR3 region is CASSQMPGRDQETQYF. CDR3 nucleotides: TGCGCCAGCAGCCAAATGCCTGGGAGGGACCAAGAGACCCAGTACTTC.

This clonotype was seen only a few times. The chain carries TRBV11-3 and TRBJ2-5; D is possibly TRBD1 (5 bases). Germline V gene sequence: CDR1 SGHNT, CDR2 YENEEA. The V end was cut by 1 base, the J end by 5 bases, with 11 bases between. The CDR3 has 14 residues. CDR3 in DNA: TGTGCCAGCAGCTTAGCTACAGGTCTGGAGACCCAGTACTTC. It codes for CASSLATGLETQYF.

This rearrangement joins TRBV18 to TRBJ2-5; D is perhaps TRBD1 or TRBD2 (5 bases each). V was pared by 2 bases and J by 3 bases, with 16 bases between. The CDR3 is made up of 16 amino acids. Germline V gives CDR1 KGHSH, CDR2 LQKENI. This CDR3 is CASSPSTGRPEETQYF. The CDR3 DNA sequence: TGTGCCAGCTCACCATCAACGGGGCGTCCCGAAGAGACCCAGTACTTC.

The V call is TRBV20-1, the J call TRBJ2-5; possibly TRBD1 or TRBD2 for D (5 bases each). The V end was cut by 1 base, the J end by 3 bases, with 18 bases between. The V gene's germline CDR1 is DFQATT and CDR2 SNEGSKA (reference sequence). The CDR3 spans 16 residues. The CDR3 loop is CSARGWTFGDEETQYF. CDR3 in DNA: TGCAGTGCTAGAGGTTGGACCTTCGGGGACGAAGAGACCCAGTACTTC.

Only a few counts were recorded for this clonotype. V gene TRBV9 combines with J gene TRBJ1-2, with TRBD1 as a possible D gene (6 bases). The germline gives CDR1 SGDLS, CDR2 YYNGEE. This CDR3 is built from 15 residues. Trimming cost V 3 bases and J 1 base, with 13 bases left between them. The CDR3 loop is CASSANRENNYGYTF. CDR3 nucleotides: TGTGCCAGCAGCGCAAACAGGGAAAATAACTATGGCTACACCTTC. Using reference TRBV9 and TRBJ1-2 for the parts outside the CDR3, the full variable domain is DSGVTQTPKHLITATGQRVTLRCSPRSGDLSVYWYQQSLDQGLQFLIQYYNGEERAKGNILERFSAQQFPDLHSELNLSSLELGDSALYFCASSANRENNYGYTFGSGTRLTVV.